This TCR beta chain emerged from a study of cytomegalovirus exposure and HLA in healthy donors. Study information: A data release that came early held some 84 million unique TCRs from HLA-typed donors.

CDR1 SGHKS and CDR2 YYEKEE come from the germline V gene (reference sequence). Deletions cut 2 bases from V and 6 bases from J, with 5 bases between. The CDR3 is made up of 12 amino acids. Both 60 Vbeta primers and 13 Jbeta primers went into the PCR. Assay used: immunoSEQ multiplex PCR; TCRdb lists only in-frame clones, some missing. The sample lists around 130,000 clones, less than 75% occurring once. The specimen was PBMCs. The gene calls are TRBV5-5 and TRBJ2-2; D might be TRBD2 (5 bases). This TCR derives from a woman in her 40s in good health and CMV-seropositive. CDR3 DNA: TGTGCCAGCAGCTTCGGGGCCGGGGAGCTGTTTTTT. It codes for CASSFGAGELFF.